This TCR beta chain was sequenced in a study of shared clonotypes between healthy human individuals. Notes on the study in general: A handful of donors showed sharing of approximately 5% of naive CD4 clonotypes.

Germline V lookup: CDR1 LNHDA, CDR2 SQIVND (reference sequence). This CDR3 spans 19 amino acids. The V and J ends lost 5 bases and 5 bases, in that order; junction bases with no gene match: 24. Assay: immunoSEQ multiplex PCR; the TCRdb copy retains only in-frame clones and omits some. In the table there are under 550,000 clones, 90% to 97% of which are singletons. Points on this clone: Its antigen is as yet unknown.

All of the donors resided in Nashville, Tennessee, and each was a Caucasian adult. CD4+ cell separation produced CD45RA+ naive and CD45RA-negative memory subsets. The TCR sequence derives from a woman between 25 and 40 years old in good health. Material: naive CD4+ T cells sorted from blood. This sample's subset: CD45RA+ positively selected. The genes are TRBV19 and TRBJ2-7, with 7 bases fitting TRBD2. The CDR3 sequence is CASSYRTNRASGPNHEQYF. CDR3 DNA sequence: TGTGCCAGTAGTTATAGAACCAATAGGGCTAGCGGACCGAACCACGAGCAGTACTTC.